The 10 T cell receptor beta chains in this list originate from one sample, sequenced in a study of blood T cells in healthy people across ages. Combining a sample-barcoded 5' primer with a J-beta primer mix, a second PCR ran for 7 to 11 cycles. TCRdb itself ran the 5' RACE reads through MiXCR, one entry per CDR3 protein. The table records hundreds of thousands of distinct CDR3 sequences, 20% to 25% of them present only once. Material for sequencing was blood. These TCRs come from a man aged 70 or older in good health.

This clonotype has a handful of counts. The chain recombines TRBV7-6 with TRBJ2-5; TRBD1 agrees at 9 bases. The CDR3 has 15 amino acids. Germline V gene sequence: CDR1 SGHVS, CDR2 FNYEAQ. V lost 1 base, J lost 5 bases, and 5 bases stayed unmatched. The CDR3, as DNA: TGTGCCAGCAGCTTAGACGAACAGGGGGCTGAGACCCAGTACTTC. Protein: CASSLDEQGAETQYF.

This clonotype was seen only a few times. The CDR3 DNA sequence: TGTGCCAGCAGTGTTGGGCTAGCGGGCTACGAGCAGTACTTC. Translated, it gives CASSVGLAGYEQYF. The genes are TRBV6-1 and TRBJ2-7, with 8 positions matching TRBD2. Germline CDR1 is MNHNS and CDR2 is SASEGT. CDR3 size: 14 residues. V dropped 4 bases and J dropped 3; count of bases not matched to a gene: 5.

V and J are TRBV5-1 and TRBJ1-4, with 9 nucleotides matching TRBD1. The trim removed 2 bases at V and 8 bases at J, leaving 7 bases unmatched. Germline lookup yields CDR1 SGHRS and CDR2 YFSETQ. There are 15 residues in the CDR3. The DNA of the CDR3 is TGCGCCAGCAGCTTCTCCGGGACAGGGAAAGAAAAACTGTTTTTT. It codes for CASSFSGTGKEKLFF.

Only a few counts were recorded for this clonotype. At one boundary the junction diverges from the germline segment, which might be a read error. The chain uses TRBV7-7 and TRBJ1-1; D is uncertain. The germline gives CDR1 SSHAT, CDR2 FNYEAQ (reference sequence). The CDR3 covers 13 residues. CDR3 coding DNA: TGTGCTAGCAGCTTAGAGGCGGACACTGAAGCTTTCTTT. Translated, it gives CASSLEADTEAFF.

V gene TRBV10-3 combines with J gene TRBJ2-5, with D unresolved. TRBJ2-1 explains the end of the DNA better; the J call may be wrong. Germline assignment: CDR1 ENHRY and CDR2 SYGVKD. CDR3 length: 13 residues. The CDR3 spells CAISESRLGEQFF. The CDR3 DNA reads as TGTGCCATCAGTGAGTCGAGGTTGGGGGAGCAGTTCTTC.

The rearrangement links TRBV15 to TRBJ2-5; 8 bases agree with TRBD2. CDR1 and CDR2 (germline): LNHNV, YYDKDF (reference sequence). The trim removed 3 bases at V and 5 bases at J, leaving 14 bases unmatched. The CDR3 has 17 residues. CDR3 coding DNA: TGTGCCACCAGCAGCGGGCGGTTTAGCGGGATCGGGGAGACCCAGTACTTC. Amino acids: CATSSGRFSGIGETQYF.

The chain links TRBV5-1 to TRBJ1-3; D might be TRBD1 (6 bases). The length of the CDR3 is 15 residues. The germline V gene has CDR1 SGHRS and CDR2 YFSETQ. Trimming cost V 0 bases and J 0 bases, with 7 bases left between them. CDR3 amino acids: CASSLVRGSGNTIYF. Here the CDR3 DNA reads TGCGCCAGCAGCTTGGTCAGGGGCTCTGGAAACACCATATATTTT.

The chain joins TRBV7-2 to TRBJ1-3; 9 bases line up with TRBD1. V lost 4 bases and J lost 6; bases outside the gene matches: 10. The germline V gene encodes CDR1 SGHTA and CDR2 FQGNSA. The CDR3 is 16 amino acids. As DNA, the CDR3 is TGTGCCAGCAGCTGGACCGGGACAGGGAGCTTAAACACCATATATTTT. Translated, it gives CASSWTGTGSLNTIYF.

This clonotype was seen more than once but under ten times. The V gene is TRBV14, the J gene TRBJ1-6; tentatively, D is TRBD1 (6 bases). The CDR3 spans 15 residues. Deletions cut 4 bases from V and 7 bases from J, with 14 bases between. The V gene's germline CDR1 is SGHDN and CDR2 FVKESK. The CDR3: CASSPIGTKNSPLHF. The CDR3 region has the DNA TGTGCCAGCAGCCCTATCGGGACAAAGAATTCACCCCTCCACTTT.

This clonotype has just a few counts. V is TRBV2 and J is TRBJ1-5, with D perhaps TRBD1 (6 bases). CDR1 SNHLY and CDR2 FYNNEI come from the germline V gene. Trimming shortened V by 1 base and J by 6 bases, and 10 bases separated the two germline ends. The CDR3 extends over 14 amino acids. The CDR3 sequence: CASSEGQGSQPQHF. DNA for the CDR3: TGTGCCAGCAGTGAAGGGCAGGGGAGTCAGCCCCAGCATTTT. Filled out from reference TRBV2 and TRBJ1-5, the complete variable domain reads EPEVTQTPSHQVTQMGQEVILRCVPISNHLYFYWYRQILGQKVEFLVSFYNNEISEKSEIFDDQFSVERPDGSNFTLKIRSTKLEDSAMYFCASSEGQGSQPQHFGDGTRLSIL.